This T cell receptor beta chain was identified during a study of blood T cell repertoires in COVID-19. About the study: The origin of the acute and convalescent COVID-19 samples was the United States, Italy and Spain.

After removal of 6 bases from V and 5 bases from J, the junction contained 5 bases not matched to a gene. The CDR3 is 13 amino acids. Germline CDR1 and CDR2: MDHEN and SYDVKM. Original data processing: Reference gene primer amplification gave nucleated cell count estimates. Method: immunoSEQ multiplex PCR; TCRdb's copy keeps in-frame clones and lacks some. That table supplies the V and J calls and clone size; D and trimming were determined from the DNA. The sample lists tens of thousands of clones; 82% were seen once. The receptor was isolated from a woman in her fifties or sixties with acute or convalescent COVID-19. Input material: peripheral blood. The rearrangement joins TRBV28 to TRBJ2-5; 8 bases map to TRBD1. The CDR3 DNA reads as TGTGCCAGCAGCCGTGACAGGGGTGAGACCCAGTACTTC. This gives the protein CASSRDRGETQYF.